These T cell receptor beta chains were read from a single sample in a study of metastatic and nonmetastatic thyroid tumors. With MiXCR, TCRdb reprocessed the PCR reads. This sample carries 50,000 to 65,000 clones, under 5% of them seen once, and the ten largest clones take around 24%. Sequencing was carried out using blood. These TCRs come from a female donor with papillary thyroid cancer or a benign thyroid nodule (not recorded which). Some clones in this sample may be carry-over from other donors' samples. The CDR3 runs from the conserved cysteine through the conserved F or W. A D gene is named only where the DNA matches it firmly. Only part of the rows carry a size: once, few, many, or a class if the clone is expanded.

V: TRBV12-3/TRBV12-4; size: -; D: -; J: TRBJ2-2; CDR3: CASSNRDTSRTGELFF; DNA: TGTGCCAGCAGTAACCGGGACACCAGCCGGACCGGGGAGCTGTTTTTT
V: TRBV2; size: many; D: -; J: TRBJ1-4; CDR3: CASSLASSRNEKLFF; DNA: TGTGCCAGCAGCCTCGCAAGCAGTCGCAATGAAAAACTGTTTTTT
V: TRBV5-1; size: many; D: TRBD1; J: TRBJ1-4; CDR3: CASSSQGGNEKLFF; DNA: TGCGCCAGCAGCTCACAGGGGGGGAATGAAAAACTGTTTTTT
V: TRBV10-3; size: few; D: -; J: TRBJ1-1; CDR3: CAIIAPSGRGPNTEAFF; DNA: TGTGCCATCATCGCACCATCGGGGAGGGGCCCCAACACTGAAGCTTTCTTT
V: TRBV12-3/TRBV12-4; size: few; D: -; J: TRBJ2-6; CDR3: CASNIAVSGANFLTF; DNA: TGTGCCAGCAATATAGCGGTCTCTGGTGCCAACTTCCTGACTTTC
V: TRBV6-1; size: -; D: TRBD2; J: TRBJ2-2; CDR3: CASIRGLPRTTGELFF; DNA: TGTGCCAGCATTCGGGGACTACCCCGGACCACAGGGGAGCTGTTTTTT
V: TRBV5-5; size: many; D: -; J: TRBJ2-7; CDR3: CASSSTGRHSYEQYF; DNA: TGTGCCAGCAGCTCTACGGGACGTCACTCCTACGAGCAGTACTTC
V: TRBV28; size: few; D: -; J: TRBJ2-3; CDR3: CAISSRGRRTDTQYF; DNA: TGTGCCATCAGTTCCCGAGGCAGACGCACAGATACGCAGTATTTT
V: TRBV27; size: many; D: -; J: TRBJ1-1; CDR3: CASSLTGMNTEAFF; DNA: TGTGCCAGCAGTTTGACTGGGATGAACACTGAAGCTTTCTTT
V: TRBV6-2/TRBV6-3; size: few; D: TRBD1; J: TRBJ1-2; CDR3: CASSWDRENYGYTF; DNA: TGTGCCAGCAGCTGGGACAGGGAGAACTATGGCTACACCTTC
V: TRBV11-2; size: many; D: -; J: TRBJ2-7; CDR3: CASSLAGYGYEQYF; DNA: TGTGCCAGCAGCTTAGCCGGTTATGGGTACGAGCAGTACTTC
V: TRBV5-1; size: many; D: TRBD1; J: TRBJ2-2; CDR3: CASRQWQGANTRELFF; DNA: TGCGCCAGCAGACAGTGGCAGGGGGCGAACACCAGGGAGCTGTTTTTT
V: TRBV12-3/TRBV12-4; size: many; D: -; J: TRBJ1-1; CDR3: CASSLGQDTEAFF; DNA: TGTGCCAGCAGTTTAGGACAGGACACTGAAGCTTTCTTT
V: TRBV5-1; size: -; D: -; J: TRBJ2-2; CDR3: CASCGIRNTGELFF; DNA: TGCGCCAGCTGCGGGATCAGAAACACCGGGGAGCTGTTTTTT
V: TRBV19; size: many; D: TRBD1; J: TRBJ2-4; CDR3: CASTPRGLGGLNF; DNA: TGTGCCAGTACCCCCCGAGGGTTAGGGGGCCTTAACTTC
V: TRBV18; size: many; D: -; J: TRBJ2-7; CDR3: CASSPPGRTYEQYF; DNA: TGTGCCAGCTCACCACCCGGACGGACCTACGAGCAGTACTTC
V: TRBV7-3; size: many; D: TRBD1; J: TRBJ2-1; CDR3: CASSFPGQGSGEQFF; DNA: TGTGCCAGCAGCTTTCCGGGACAGGGTTCGGGTGAGCAGTTCTTC
V: TRBV4-1; size: many; D: -; J: TRBJ1-5; CDR3: CASSQGVTRNQSQHF; DNA: TGCGCCAGCAGCCAAGGGGTGACACGCAATCAGTCCCAGCATTTT
V: TRBV6-1; size: many; D: TRBD1; J: TRBJ2-6; CDR3: CATVSPTGQTGANVLTF; DNA: TGTGCTACCGTTAGCCCGACAGGGCAGACTGGGGCCAACGTCCTGACTTTC
V: TRBV3-1; size: many; D: TRBD2; J: TRBJ2-1; CDR3: CASSQAASGPRGQFF; DNA: TGTGCCAGCAGCCAAGCGGCTAGCGGCCCACGGGGGCAGTTCTTC
V: TRBV6-1; size: medium-sized; D: TRBD2; J: TRBJ2-3; CDR3: CASRGSWEGRGDTQYF; DNA: TGTGCCAGCAGGGGGTCGTGGGAGGGCCGGGGAGATACGCAGTATTTT
V: TRBV18; size: many; D: -; J: TRBJ2-1; CDR3: CASSPWTDYNEQFF; DNA: TGTGCCAGCTCACCTTGGACAGATTACAATGAGCAGTTCTTC
V: TRBV24-1; size: many; D: TRBD2; J: TRBJ2-5; CDR3: CATSDSLAGGLETQYF; DNA: TGTGCCACCAGTGATTCACTAGCGGGAGGGTTAGAGACCCAGTACTTC
V: TRBV5-1; size: many; D: -; J: TRBJ2-5; CDR3: CASSLGGPQETQYF; DNA: TGCGCCAGCAGCTTGGGGGGGCCTCAAGAGACCCAGTACTTC
V: TRBV7-9; size: many; D: -; J: TRBJ2-5; CDR3: CASSLGDGRQETQYF; DNA: TGTGCCAGCAGCTTAGGGGACGGGCGTCAAGAGACCCAGTACTTC
V: TRBV10-3; size: many; D: -; J: TRBJ2-7; CDR3: CASGASSYEQYF; DNA: TGTGCCTCCGGAGCGTCTTCCTACGAGCAGTACTTC
V: TRBV20-1; size: many; D: -; J: TRBJ2-4; CDR3: CSAPEMRENIQYF; DNA: TGCAGTGCTCCTGAGATGCGTGAAAACATTCAGTACTTC
V: TRBV15; size: few; D: -; J: TRBJ1-2; CDR3: CATSPRGGITNYGYTF; DNA: TGTGCCACCAGCCCCCGGGGGGGGATCACTAACTATGGCTACACCTTC
V: TRBV5-5; size: many; D: TRBD2; J: TRBJ2-3; CDR3: CASSPSGRSTDTQYF; DNA: TGTGCCAGCAGCCCGAGCGGGAGGAGCACAGATACGCAGTATTTT
V: TRBV20-1; size: few; D: TRBD2; J: TRBJ2-3; CDR3: CSAHGTSVGTDTQYF; DNA: TGCAGTGCCCACGGGACTAGCGTGGGCACAGATACGCAGTATTTT
V: TRBV6-1; size: many; D: TRBD1; J: TRBJ1-1; CDR3: CASNHRRTGLNTEAFF; DNA: TGTGCCAGCAACCATAGAAGGACAGGGTTGAACACTGAAGCTTTCTTT
V: TRBV7-9; size: -; D: -; J: TRBJ2-2; CDR3: CASSLGSGLAGELFF; DNA: TGTGCCAGCAGCCTTGGATCGGGGCTAGCCGGGGAGCTGTTTTTT
V: TRBV19; size: -; D: -; J: TRBJ1-5; CDR3: CAGSLVVGNQPQHF; DNA: TGTGCCGGTTCTTTGGTCGTAGGCAATCAGCCCCAGCATTTT
V: TRBV7-2; size: few; D: -; J: TRBJ1-4; CDR3: CASSRTGSGNEKLFF; DNA: TGTGCCAGCAGTAGAACAGGGAGTGGTAATGAAAAACTGTTTTTT
V: TRBV20-1; size: many; D: TRBD1; J: TRBJ2-7; CDR3: CSARDRQGVNEQYF; DNA: TGCAGTGCTAGAGATCGACAGGGGGTCAACGAGCAGTACTTC
V: TRBV3-1; size: many; D: TRBD2; J: TRBJ2-7; CDR3: CASSQDPGLGAYEQYF; DNA: TGTGCCAGCAGCCAGGACCCGGGACTAGGTGCCTACGAGCAGTACTTC
V: TRBV7-9; size: few; D: TRBD2; J: TRBJ2-3; CDR3: CASSKGLAGITDTHYF; DNA: TGTGCCAGCAGCAAGGGACTAGCGGGTATCACCGATACGCATTATTTT
V: TRBV20-1; size: -; D: TRBD2; J: TRBJ2-3; CDR3: CSGLADPSTDTQYF; DNA: TGCAGTGGACTAGCGGATCCTAGCACAGATACGCAGTATTTT
V: TRBV6-1; size: few; D: -; J: TRBJ1-6; CDR3: CASIYSVGARNSPLHF; DNA: TGTGCCAGCATCTACAGTGTGGGGGCACGCAATTCACCCCTCCACTTT
V: TRBV27; size: many; D: TRBD2; J: TRBJ2-1; CDR3: CASTLLAGSGNEQFF; DNA: TGTGCCAGCACCCTTCTAGCGGGATCGGGTAATGAGCAGTTCTTC
V: TRBV24-1; size: -; D: -; J: TRBJ1-2; CDR3: CAANPTPDKRQTGDYGYTF; DNA: TGTGCCGCTAACCCTACCCCGGACAAGCGACAGACCGGCGACTATGGCTACACCTTC
V: TRBV5-8; size: many; D: -; J: TRBJ2-3; CDR3: CASSFRLTSTDTQYF; DNA: TGTGCCAGCAGCTTCAGGTTAACTAGCACAGATACGCAGTATTTT